The text below deals with one T cell receptor beta chain. The antigen is unknown. Looked up from germline, CDR1 is SGHRS and CDR2 is YFSETQ. The J segment lost 4 bases and the V segment lost 4 bases, leaving 4 bases of the junction unmatched. The length of the CDR3 is 14 residues. Time point given: blood 2 weeks post-SBRT. Regarding treatment: 15 Gy SBRT to primary tumor, nephrectomy 4 weeks later. These data originate in a study of radiation and T cells in renal cell carcinoma. Findings and limits, study-wide: Top tumor clonotypes rose in blood 2 weeks post-radiation, then contracted.

Assay used: immunoSEQ multiplex PCR; TCRdb lists only in-frame clones, some missing. The data contain about 49,000 clones, less than 85% of them seen just once; the ten biggest clones take up around 29%. The J gene is TRBJ1-2, the V gene TRBV5-1; 10 nucleotides line up with TRBD1. Sequencing was performed on blood, taken from a patient whose treatment included radiotherapy and nephrectomy. This receptor was obtained from a woman in her seventies with renal cell carcinoma. CDR3 sequence reads: CASSPGQGFYGYTF. CDR3 nucleotide sequence: TGCGCCAGCAGCCCGGGACAGGGGTTCTATGGCTACACCTTC.